Detailed here is one TCR beta chain. Repertoires were generated with immunoSEQ multiplex PCR, while TCRdb's copy carries only in-frame clones and drops some. Counted here are more than 300,000 clones, 87% occurring once; the ten biggest clones make up less than 11%. This sample is part of a study of blood T cell repertoires in COVID-19. Trimming took 1 base from V and 4 from J, leaving 13 bases between them. The CDR3 is made up of 15 amino acids. Looked up from germline, CDR1 is MNHNS and CDR2 is SASEGT. Input material: peripheral blood. The TCR originated in a woman aged 25-40 years with COVID-19, enrolled during active disease. This sequence joins TRBV6-1 and TRBJ1-2, with D perhaps matching TRBD1 (6 bases). In DNA, the CDR3 is TGTGCCAGCAGTGAAGAGGGGGGGAAGGGCTATGGCTACACCTTC. Protein sequence: CASSEEGGKGYGYTF.